Given below is one T cell receptor beta chain in context. Its antigen is undetermined. The data originate from a study of cytomegalovirus exposure and HLA in healthy donors. Study-level findings and limits: The authors later found TCR association rates varying by HLA locus, with DRB1 most and HLA-C fewest. Follow-up analysis seemed to connect common viral pathogens with several of the most significant clusters identified.

Germline V gene data show CDR1 as MNHNY and CDR2 as SVGAGI (reference sequence). Trimming took off 2 bases at V and 5 bases at J, with 12 bases between the two ends. The CDR3 contains 14 residues. PCR involved 60 Vbeta and 13 Jbeta primers. As originally analysed: Later work found tens of millions of unique TCR beta chains, with about 10 million shared. Some clones are missing from TCRdb's copy, which holds only in-frame ones; the method was immunoSEQ multiplex PCR. Clone size and the V and J calls come from that table; the DNA yielded D and trimming. This sample's table has roughly 190,000 clones. The V call is TRBV6-6, the J call TRBJ2-5; possibly TRBD2 for D (5 bases). Sequenced material: PBMCs. The sequence came from a man aged 30 to 39 in good health and CMV-seronegative. CDR3 coding DNA: TGTGCCAGCAGTTACGGGCGGGTGGGGGAGACCCAGTACTTC. It specifies CASSYGRVGETQYF.